Here is one TCR beta chain with its context. The antigen it recognizes is unknown. No per-base quality is available; no much larger clone lies one base away. The receptor library was made with PCR. Sequencing relied on an Illumina HiSeq 4000. High-throughput sequencing was used to profile the CDR3 region of the TCR beta-chain in every patient. Per the source publication's procedure: The researchers built a classifier to tell apart papillary thyroid cancer patients with distant metastasis, based on CDR3 differences among clinicopathological groups. To measure repertoire diversity the researchers used the Shannon index, while the Morisita-Horn index served to gauge how similar the tumor and blood repertoires were. Using fastp trimming at Q25 and MiXCR clonotype assembly, TCRdb reanalyzed the public sequencing data and kept in-frame beta chains. The V and J calls were determined by TCRdb, not by the authors. This sample gives roughly 13,000 clones in total; roughly 29% of them show up just once. The biggest ten clones account for roughly 3.7% of the sample.

These data come from a study of metastatic and nonmetastatic thyroid tumors (dated by TCRdb to about 2020). As for the study more broadly: The researchers compared repertoires between peripheral blood samples and tumor or nodule tissue samples from patients with malignant or benign thyroid disease.

In the germline V gene, CDR1 corresponds to MRHNA and CDR2 to SNTAGT. Inclusive of the bounding cysteine and phenylalanine, the CDR3 is 11 residues long. Kept here is only the CDR3 DNA, which spans 33 bases and is read in frame from base 1. V gives up 10 bases and J gives up 8 bases, and the segment between their germline ends measures 14 bases. No patient had received any treatment before thyroid surgery. Using T-cell receptor beta sequencing, the study looked back at clinical samples from patients collected from about 2011 to 2018. Paper-wide results and their limitations: TCR beta diversity was reported as significantly higher in malignant tumors than in benign nodules, in both blood and tumor samples.

This TCR came from a female donor with papillary thyroid cancer or a benign thyroid nodule (not recorded which). Some clones in this sample may be carry-over from other donors' samples. Sequencing was done on a sample of blood. The sequence is built from TRBV6-4 and TRBJ1-2, with an unclear D gene assignment. The CDR3 protein is CAIPTWSGYTF. Here is the DNA: TGTGCCATCCCGACATGGAGCGGCTACACCTTC.